This T cell receptor beta chain originates from a study of blood T cell repertoires in COVID-19. Study details: Acute and convalescent COVID-19 specimens originated in the United States, Italy and Spain. T cells, B-cell-depleted T cells, or PBMCs supplied cDNA or gDNA.

Original methodology: The authors estimated nucleated cell counts from reference gene primer amplification. Sequencing was performed with immunoSEQ multiplex PCR; in TCRdb, only in-frame clones are kept and a portion is missing. V and J calls and clone size are those listed in that table; D and trimming were worked out from the DNA. The top ten clones hold over 7.5% of a sample with some 23,000 clones, around 88% of them seen once. Germline CDR1 MDHEN, CDR2 SYDVKM. The CDR3 covers 14 residues. V lost 5 bases, J lost 6 bases, and 16 bases lay in between. Sequenced material: peripheral blood. The receptor's source is a human donor with active COVID-19. The donor label of this sample is uncertain. The J gene is TRBJ1-1, the V gene TRBV28; D is possibly TRBD1 (5 bases). In nucleotides, the CDR3 is TGTGCCAGCAGTCCCGGGGGAGACGCCCCTGAAGCTTTCTTT. Protein product: CASSPGGDAPEAFF.